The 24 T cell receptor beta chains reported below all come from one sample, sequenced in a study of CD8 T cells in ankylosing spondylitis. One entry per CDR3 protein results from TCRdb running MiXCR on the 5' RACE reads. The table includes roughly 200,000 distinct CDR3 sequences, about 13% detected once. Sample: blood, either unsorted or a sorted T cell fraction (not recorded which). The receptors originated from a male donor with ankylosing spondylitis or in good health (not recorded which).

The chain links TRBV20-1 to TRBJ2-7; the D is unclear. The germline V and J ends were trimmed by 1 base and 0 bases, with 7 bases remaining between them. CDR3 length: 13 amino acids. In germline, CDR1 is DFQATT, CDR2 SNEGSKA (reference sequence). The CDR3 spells CSARANPSYEQYF. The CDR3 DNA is TGCAGTGCTAGAGCGAATCCCTCCTACGAGCAGTACTTC.

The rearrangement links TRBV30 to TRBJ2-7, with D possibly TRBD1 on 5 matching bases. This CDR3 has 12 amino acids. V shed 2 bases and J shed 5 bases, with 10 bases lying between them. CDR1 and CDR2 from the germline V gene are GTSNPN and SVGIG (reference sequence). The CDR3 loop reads CAWSLGAHEQYF. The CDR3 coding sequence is TGTGCCTGGAGTTTAGGGGCCCACGAGCAGTACTTC.

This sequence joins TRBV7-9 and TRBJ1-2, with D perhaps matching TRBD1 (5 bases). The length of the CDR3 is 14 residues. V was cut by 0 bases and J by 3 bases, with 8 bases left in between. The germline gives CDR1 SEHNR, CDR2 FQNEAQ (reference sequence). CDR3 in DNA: TGTGCCAGCAGCTTAGCCGACAGATACTATGGCTACACCTTC. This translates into CASSLADRYYGYTF.

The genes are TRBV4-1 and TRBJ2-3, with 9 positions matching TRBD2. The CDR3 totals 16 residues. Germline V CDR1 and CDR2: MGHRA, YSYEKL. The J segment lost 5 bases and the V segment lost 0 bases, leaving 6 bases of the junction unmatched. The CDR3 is CASSQEAGGPKDTQYF. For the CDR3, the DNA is TGCGCCAGCAGCCAAGAGGCGGGAGGGCCCAAAGATACGCAGTATTTT.

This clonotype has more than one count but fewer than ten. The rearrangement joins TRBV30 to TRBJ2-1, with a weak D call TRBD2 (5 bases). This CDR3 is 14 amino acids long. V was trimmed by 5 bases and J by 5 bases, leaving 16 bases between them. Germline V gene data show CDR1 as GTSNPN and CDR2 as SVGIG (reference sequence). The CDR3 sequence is CAWLLRTRNNEQFF. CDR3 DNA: TGTGCCTGGCTGCTACGGACTCGGAACAATGAGCAGTTCTTC.

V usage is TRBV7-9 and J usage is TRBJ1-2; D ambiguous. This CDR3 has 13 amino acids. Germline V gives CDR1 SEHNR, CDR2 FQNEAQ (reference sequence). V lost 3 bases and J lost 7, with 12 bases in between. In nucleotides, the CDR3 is TGTGCCAGCAGCTTGGGAACTCCGGGTGGCTACACCTTC. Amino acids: CASSLGTPGGYTF.

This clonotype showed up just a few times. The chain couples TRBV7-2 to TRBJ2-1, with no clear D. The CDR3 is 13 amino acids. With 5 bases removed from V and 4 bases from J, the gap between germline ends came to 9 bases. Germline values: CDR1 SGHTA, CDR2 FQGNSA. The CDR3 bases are TGTGCCAGCAGCATCCCCGATTACAATGAGCAGTTCTTC. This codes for CASSIPDYNEQFF.

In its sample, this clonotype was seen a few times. This CDR3 reads CASSWAGDTGELFF. The CDR3 bases are TGTGCCAGCAGCTGGGCGGGGGACACCGGGGAGCTGTTTTTT. The chain is built from TRBV5-6 and TRBJ2-2; the match to TRBD2 covers 7 bases. V trimming: 3 bases; J trimming: 3 bases; junction bases outside the gene matches: 2. From germline, CDR1 is SGHDT and CDR2 YYEEEE. CDR3 length equals 14 residues.

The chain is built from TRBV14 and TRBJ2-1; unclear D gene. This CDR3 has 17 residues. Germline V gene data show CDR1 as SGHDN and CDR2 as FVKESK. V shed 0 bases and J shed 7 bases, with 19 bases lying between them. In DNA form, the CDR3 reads TGTGCCAGCAGCCAAGACGGCCCGAGTCTTCGAGAAAATGAGCAGTTCTTC. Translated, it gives CASSQDGPSLRENEQFF. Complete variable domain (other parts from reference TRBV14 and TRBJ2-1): EAGVTQFPSHSVIEKGQTVTLRCDPISGHDNLYWYRRVMGKEIKFLLHFVKESKQDESGMPNNRFLAERTGGTYSTLKVQPAELEDSGVYFCASSQDGPSLRENEQFFGPGTRLTVL.

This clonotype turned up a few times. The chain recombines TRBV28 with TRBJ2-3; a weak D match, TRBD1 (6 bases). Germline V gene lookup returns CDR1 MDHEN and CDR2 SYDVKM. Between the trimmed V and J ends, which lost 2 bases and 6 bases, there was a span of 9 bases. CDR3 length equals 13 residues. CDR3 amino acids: CASSLPGADTQYF. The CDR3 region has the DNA TGTGCCAGCAGTTTACCAGGGGCGGATACGCAGTATTTT.

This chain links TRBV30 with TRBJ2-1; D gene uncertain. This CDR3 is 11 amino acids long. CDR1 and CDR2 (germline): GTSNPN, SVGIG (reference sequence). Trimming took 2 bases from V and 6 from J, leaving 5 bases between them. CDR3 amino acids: CAWSTFNEQFF. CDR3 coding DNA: TGTGCCTGGAGTACATTCAATGAGCAGTTCTTC.

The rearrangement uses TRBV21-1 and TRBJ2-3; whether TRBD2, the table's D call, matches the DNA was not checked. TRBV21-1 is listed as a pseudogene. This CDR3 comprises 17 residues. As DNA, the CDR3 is TGTGCCAGCAGCAAAGATGGAGGCGGGAGAAGCGAAGATACGCAGTATTTT. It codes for CASSKDGGGRSEDTQYF.

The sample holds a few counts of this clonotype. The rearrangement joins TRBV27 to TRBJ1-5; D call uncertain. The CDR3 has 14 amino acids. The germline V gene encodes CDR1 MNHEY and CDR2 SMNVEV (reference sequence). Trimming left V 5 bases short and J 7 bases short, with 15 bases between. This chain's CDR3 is CASSPWKGRQPQHF. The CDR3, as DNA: TGTGCCAGCAGTCCCTGGAAGGGCCGACAGCCCCAGCATTTT.

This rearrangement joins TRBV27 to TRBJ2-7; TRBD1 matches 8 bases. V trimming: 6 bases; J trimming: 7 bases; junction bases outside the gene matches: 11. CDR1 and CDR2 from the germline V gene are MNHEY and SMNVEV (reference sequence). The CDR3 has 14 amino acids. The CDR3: CASSLTTGVREQYF. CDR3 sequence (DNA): TGTGCCAGCAGCCTGACGACAGGGGTGAGAGAGCAGTACTTC.

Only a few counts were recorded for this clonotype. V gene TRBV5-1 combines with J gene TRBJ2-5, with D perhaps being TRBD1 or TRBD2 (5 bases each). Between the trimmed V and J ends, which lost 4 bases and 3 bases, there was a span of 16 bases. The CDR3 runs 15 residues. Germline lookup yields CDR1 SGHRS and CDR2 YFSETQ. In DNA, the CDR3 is TGCGCCAGCAGCCCCACGGGACGGACAAAAGAGACCCAGTACTTC. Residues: CASSPTGRTKETQYF.

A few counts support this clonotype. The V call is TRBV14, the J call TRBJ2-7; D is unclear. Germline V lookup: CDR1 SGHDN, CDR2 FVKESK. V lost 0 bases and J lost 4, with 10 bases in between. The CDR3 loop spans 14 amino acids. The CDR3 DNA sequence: TGTGCCAGCAGCCAAGAAAGGCTAGGGTACGAGCAGTACTTC. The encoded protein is CASSQERLGYEQYF. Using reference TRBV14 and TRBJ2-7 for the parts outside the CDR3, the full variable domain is EAGVTQFPSHSVIEKGQTVTLRCDPISGHDNLYWYRRVMGKEIKFLLHFVKESKQDESGMPNNRFLAERTGGTYSTLKVQPAELEDSGVYFCASSQERLGYEQYFGPGTRLTVT.

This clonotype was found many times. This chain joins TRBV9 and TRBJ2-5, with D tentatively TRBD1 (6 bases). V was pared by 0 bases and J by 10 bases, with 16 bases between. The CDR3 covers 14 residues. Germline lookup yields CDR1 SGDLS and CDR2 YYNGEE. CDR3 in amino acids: CASSVEKMGQGQYF. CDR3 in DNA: TGTGCCAGCAGCGTAGAGAAGATGGGACAAGGCCAGTACTTC. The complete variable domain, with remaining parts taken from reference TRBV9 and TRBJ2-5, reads DSGVTQTPKHLITATGQRVTLRCSPRSGDLSVYWYQQSLDQGLQFLIQYYNGEERAKGNILERFSAQQFPDLHSELNLSSLELGDSALYFCASSVEKMGQGQYFGPGTRLLVL.

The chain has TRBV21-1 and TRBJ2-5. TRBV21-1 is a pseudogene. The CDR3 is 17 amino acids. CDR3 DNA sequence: TGTGCCAGCAGCAAACCGAGTATTGTAACACCTCAAGAGACCCAGTACTTC. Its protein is CASSKPSIVTPQETQYF.

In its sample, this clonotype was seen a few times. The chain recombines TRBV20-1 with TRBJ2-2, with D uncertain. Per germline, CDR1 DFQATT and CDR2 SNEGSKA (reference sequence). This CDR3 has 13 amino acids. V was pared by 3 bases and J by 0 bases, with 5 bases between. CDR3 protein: CSARQANTGELFF. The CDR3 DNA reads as TGCAGTGCTAGGCAAGCGAACACCGGGGAGCTGTTTTTT.

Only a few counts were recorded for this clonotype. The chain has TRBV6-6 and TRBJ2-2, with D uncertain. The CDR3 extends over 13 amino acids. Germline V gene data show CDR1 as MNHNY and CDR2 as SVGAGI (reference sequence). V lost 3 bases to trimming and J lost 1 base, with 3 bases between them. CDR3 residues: CASSYLNTGELFF. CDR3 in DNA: TGTGCCAGCAGTTATCTGAACACCGGGGAGCTGTTTTTT.

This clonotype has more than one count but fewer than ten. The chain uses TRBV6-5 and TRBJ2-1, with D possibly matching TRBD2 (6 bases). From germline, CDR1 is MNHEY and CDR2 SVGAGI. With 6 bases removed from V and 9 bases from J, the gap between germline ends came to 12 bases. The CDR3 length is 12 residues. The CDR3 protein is CASSPLEGEQFF. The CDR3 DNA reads TGTGCCAGCAGCCCCCTGGAGGGTGAGCAGTTCTTC.

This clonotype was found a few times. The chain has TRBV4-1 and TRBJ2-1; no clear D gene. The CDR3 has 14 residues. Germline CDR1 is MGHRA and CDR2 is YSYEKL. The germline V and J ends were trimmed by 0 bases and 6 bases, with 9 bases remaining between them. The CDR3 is CASSQEGVSNEQFF. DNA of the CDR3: TGCGCCAGCAGCCAAGAAGGAGTGAGCAATGAGCAGTTCTTC.

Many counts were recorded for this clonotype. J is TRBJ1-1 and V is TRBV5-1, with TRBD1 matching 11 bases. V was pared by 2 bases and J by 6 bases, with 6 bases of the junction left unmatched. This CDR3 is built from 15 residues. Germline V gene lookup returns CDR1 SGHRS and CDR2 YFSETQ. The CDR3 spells CASSLLGQGAAEAFF. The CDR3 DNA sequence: TGCGCCAGCAGCTTACTAGGACAGGGGGCAGCTGAAGCTTTCTTT.

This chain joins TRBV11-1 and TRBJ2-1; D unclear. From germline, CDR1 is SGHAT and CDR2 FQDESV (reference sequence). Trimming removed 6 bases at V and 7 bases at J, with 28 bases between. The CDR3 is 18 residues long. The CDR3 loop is CASSLLCGLGFRWNEQFF. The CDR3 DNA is TGTGCCAGCAGTCTCCTGTGCGGCCTCGGATTCCGATGGAATGAGCAGTTCTTC.